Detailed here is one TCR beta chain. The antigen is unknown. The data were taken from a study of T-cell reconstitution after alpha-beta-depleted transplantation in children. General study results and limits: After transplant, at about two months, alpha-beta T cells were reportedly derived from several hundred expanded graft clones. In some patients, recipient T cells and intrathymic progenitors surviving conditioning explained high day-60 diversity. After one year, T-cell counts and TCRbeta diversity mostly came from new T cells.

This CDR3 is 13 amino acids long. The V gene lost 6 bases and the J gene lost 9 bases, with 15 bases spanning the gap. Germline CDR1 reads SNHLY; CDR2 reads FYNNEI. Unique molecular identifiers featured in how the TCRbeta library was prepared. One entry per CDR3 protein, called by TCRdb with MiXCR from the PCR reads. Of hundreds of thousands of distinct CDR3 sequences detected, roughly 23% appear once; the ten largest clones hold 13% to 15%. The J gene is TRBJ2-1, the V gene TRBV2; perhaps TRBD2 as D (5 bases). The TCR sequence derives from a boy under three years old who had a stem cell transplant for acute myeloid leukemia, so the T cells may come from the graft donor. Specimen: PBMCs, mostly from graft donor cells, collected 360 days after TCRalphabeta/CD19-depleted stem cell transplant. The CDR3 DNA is TGTGCCAGCAGGGACGCGAGAAGCGGTGAGCAGTTCTTC. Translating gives CASRDARSGEQFF.